This T cell receptor beta chain was sequenced during a study of technical replicates of blood from a handful of donors. Libraries were prepared by immunoSEQ multiplex PCR; TCRdb keeps only in-frame clonotypes and omits some of them. The table has about 69,000 clones, 80% to 90% seen once. The CDR3 totals 14 residues. The V and J ends lost 2 bases and 4 bases respectively, with 13 bases between them. Germline V gene lookup returns CDR1 SGHNT and CDR2 YYREEE (reference sequence). This TCR derives from a human donor in good health. Some clones in this sample may be carry-over from other donors' samples. This chain links TRBV5-4 with TRBJ2-7; D might be TRBD2 (7 bases). The sample was PBMCs. The CDR3 bases are TGTGCCAGCAGCTTTTTAGGGGGGGAGTACGAGCAGTACTTC. It is translated as CASSFLGGEYEQYF.